The present T cell receptor beta chain was sequenced within a study of blood T cell repertoires in COVID-19. The CDR3 is 15 amino acids. Germline values: CDR1 SGHNT, CDR2 YENEEA. V lost 0 bases, J lost 6 bases, and 4 bases stayed unmatched. The authors' processing: Using reference gene primer amplification, nucleated cell counts were estimated. This table comes from immunoSEQ multiplex PCR, and its TCRdb copy is limited to in-frame clones, with some not included. D and trimming were read from the DNA, whereas the V and J calls and clone size are those reported in that table. There are more than 150,000 clones in the sample; 70% to 85% occur only once, and 6.5% to 8.5% lies in the top ten.

Material: peripheral blood. The chain recombines TRBV11-3 with TRBJ2-1; 8 positions match TRBD1. The TCR was taken from a human donor in a cohort sampled during active COVID-19. CDR3 sequence: CASSLDSTGGNEQFF. The CDR3 coding sequence is TGTGCCAGCAGCTTAGATAGCACAGGGGGCAATGAGCAGTTCTTC.